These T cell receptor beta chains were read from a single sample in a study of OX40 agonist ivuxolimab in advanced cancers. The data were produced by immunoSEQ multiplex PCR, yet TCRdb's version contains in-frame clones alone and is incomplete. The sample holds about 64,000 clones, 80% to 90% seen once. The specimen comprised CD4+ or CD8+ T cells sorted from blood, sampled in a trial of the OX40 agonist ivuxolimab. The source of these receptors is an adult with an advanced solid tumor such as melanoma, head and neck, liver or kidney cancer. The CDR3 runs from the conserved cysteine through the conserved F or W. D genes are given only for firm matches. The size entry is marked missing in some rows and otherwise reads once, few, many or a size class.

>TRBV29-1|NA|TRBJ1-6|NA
TGCAGCGCCCGAAAAAGCGAAGGTTCACCCCTCCACTTT
CSARKSEGSPLHF
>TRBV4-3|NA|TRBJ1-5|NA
TGCGCCAGCAGCCAAGATCAAACTCAGCCCCAGCATTTT
CASSQDQTQPQHF
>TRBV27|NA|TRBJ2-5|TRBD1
TGTGCCAGCAGTCAGGGGGACGGGACCCAGTACTTC
CASSQGDGTQYF
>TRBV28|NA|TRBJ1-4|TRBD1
TGTGCCAGCAGAGACACAGGGGGCGCTAATGAAAAACTGTTTTTT
CASRDTGGANEKLFF
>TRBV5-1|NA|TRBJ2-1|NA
TGCGCCAGCAGCTTGGAAGCGGGCGGGTTCGATGAGCAGTTCTTC
CASSLEAGGFDEQFF
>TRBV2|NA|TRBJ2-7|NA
TGTGCCAGCATCCTATCCGCAGGGAGGATCTACGAGCAGTACTTC
CASILSAGRIYEQYF
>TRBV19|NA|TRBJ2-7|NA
TGTGCCAGTAGTTTCCGTGGCCCTCTCTACGAGCAGTACTTC
CASSFRGPLYEQYF
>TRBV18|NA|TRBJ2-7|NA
TGTGCCAGCTCACGGGACCGGAGCTCCTACGAGCAGTACTTC
CASSRDRSSYEQYF
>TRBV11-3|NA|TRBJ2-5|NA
TGTGCCAGCAGCTTAGAATACAGTGAAGAGACCCAGTACTTC
CASSLEYSEETQYF
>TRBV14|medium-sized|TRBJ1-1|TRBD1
TGTGCCAGCAGCCCCGAGGACAGGTTTGACTCTGAAGCTTTCTTT
CASSPEDRFDSEAFF
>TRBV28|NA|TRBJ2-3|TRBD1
TGTGCCAGCAGCCGCGCGACAGGGGGCGCGGATACGCAGTATTTT
CASSRATGGADTQYF
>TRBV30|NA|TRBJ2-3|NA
TGTGCCTGGAACATTCGGGGGGCTAGCACAGATACGCAGTATTTT
CAWNIRGASTDTQYF
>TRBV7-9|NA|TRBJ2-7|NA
TGTGCCAGCAGCTTAGCGAAGGGATCCTACGAGCAGTACTTC
CASSLAKGSYEQYF
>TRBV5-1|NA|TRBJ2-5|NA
TGCGCCAGCAGCCCCGGAAGCCAAGAGACCCAGTACTTC
CASSPGSQETQYF
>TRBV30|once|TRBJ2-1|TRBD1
TGTGCCTGGGGACAGGGGTCTGTCCATGAGCAGTTCTTC
CAWGQGSVHEQFF
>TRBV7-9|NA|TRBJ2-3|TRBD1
TGTGCCAGCAGGGGACAGGGGGATACGCAGTATTTT
CASRGQGDTQYF
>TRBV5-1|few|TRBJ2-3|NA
TGCGCCAGCAGCCCAGCGGATACTAGCACAGATACGCAGTATTTT
CASSPADTSTDTQYF
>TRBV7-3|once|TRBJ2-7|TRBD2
TGTGCCAACAGCCCAGGGACTAGCGGGAGTGGGGAGCAGTACTTC
CANSPGTSGSGEQYF
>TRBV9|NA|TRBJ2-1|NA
TGTGCCAGCAGCGTAGGAAGCAACAATGAGCAGTTCTTC
CASSVGSNNEQFF
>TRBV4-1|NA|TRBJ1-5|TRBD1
TGCGCCAGCAGTGACCGGGACAGATATCAGCCCCAGCATTTT
CASSDRDRYQPQHF
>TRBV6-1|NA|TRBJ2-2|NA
TGTGCCAGCAGTGAAACGAACACCGGGGAGCTGTTTTTT
CASSETNTGELFF
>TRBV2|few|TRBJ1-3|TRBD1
TGTGCCAGCAGTACGGGACAGGCCTCTGGAAACACCATATATTTT
CASSTGQASGNTIYF
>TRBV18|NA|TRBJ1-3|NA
TGTGCCAGCTCACCACCGGCCGTAGACTCTGGAAACACCATATATTTT
CASSPPAVDSGNTIYF
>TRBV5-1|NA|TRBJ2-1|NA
TGCGCCAACCCTACCAAACGGTACAATGAGCAGTTCTTC
CANPTKRYNEQFF
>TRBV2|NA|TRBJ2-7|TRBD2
TGTGCCGGGGAGCGGGACTCCTACGAGCAGTACTTC
CAGERDSYEQYF
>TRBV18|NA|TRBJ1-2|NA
TGTGCCAGCTCACGCCGATACGGGGAGGATGGCTACACCTTC
CASSRRYGEDGYTF
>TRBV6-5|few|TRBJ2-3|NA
TGTGCCAGCAGTCGGGACCTTCGGGGAGATACGCAGTATTTT
CASSRDLRGDTQYF
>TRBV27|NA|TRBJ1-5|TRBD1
TGTGCCAGCCAGAAGGGGGCGAGCCAGCCCCAGCATTTT
CASQKGASQPQHF
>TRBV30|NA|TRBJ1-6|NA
TGTGCCTGGAGCGCAGGGAGTGGAGACTATAATTCACCCCTCCACTTT
CAWSAGSGDYNSPLHF
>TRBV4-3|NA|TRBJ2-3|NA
TGCGCCAGCAGCCAAGGGACCACAGATACGCAGTATTTT
CASSQGTTDTQYF
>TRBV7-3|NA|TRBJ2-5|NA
TGTGCCAGCAGCTTTCCAGGGAAAGAGACCCAGTACTTC
CASSFPGKETQYF
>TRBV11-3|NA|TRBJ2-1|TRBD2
TGTGCCAGCAGCTTAGGGGGCCTAAGCGGGAGGCCCGGCCATGAGCAGTTCTTC
CASSLGGLSGRPGHEQFF
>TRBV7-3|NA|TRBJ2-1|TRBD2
TGTGCCAGCAGCCCCGGGACTAGCGAGGCCAATGAGCAGTTCTTC
CASSPGTSEANEQFF
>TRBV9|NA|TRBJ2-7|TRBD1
TGTGCCAGCAGCCCGGGACAGGGTATAGCCTACGAGCAGTACTTC
CASSPGQGIAYEQYF
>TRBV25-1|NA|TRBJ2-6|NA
TGTGCCAGCAGTGATGCCTACTCTGGGGCCAACGTCCTGACTTTC
CASSDAYSGANVLTF
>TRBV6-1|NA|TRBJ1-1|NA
TGTGCCAGCAGTTTTACAGGCGCTGAAGCTTTCTTT
CASSFTGAEAFF
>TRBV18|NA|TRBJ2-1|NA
TGTGCCAGCTCACCATTCAGGGAGGTAGATGAGCAGTTCTTC
CASSPFREVDEQFF
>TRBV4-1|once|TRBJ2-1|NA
TGCGCCAGCAGCCCTCTCCTAGCAGGGCTTAGGGTCAATGAGCAGTTCTTC
CASSPLLAGLRVNEQFF
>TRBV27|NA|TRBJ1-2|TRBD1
TGTGCCAGCAGTCTCAGGGGGGGGAGCTATGGCTACACCTTC
CASSLRGGSYGYTF